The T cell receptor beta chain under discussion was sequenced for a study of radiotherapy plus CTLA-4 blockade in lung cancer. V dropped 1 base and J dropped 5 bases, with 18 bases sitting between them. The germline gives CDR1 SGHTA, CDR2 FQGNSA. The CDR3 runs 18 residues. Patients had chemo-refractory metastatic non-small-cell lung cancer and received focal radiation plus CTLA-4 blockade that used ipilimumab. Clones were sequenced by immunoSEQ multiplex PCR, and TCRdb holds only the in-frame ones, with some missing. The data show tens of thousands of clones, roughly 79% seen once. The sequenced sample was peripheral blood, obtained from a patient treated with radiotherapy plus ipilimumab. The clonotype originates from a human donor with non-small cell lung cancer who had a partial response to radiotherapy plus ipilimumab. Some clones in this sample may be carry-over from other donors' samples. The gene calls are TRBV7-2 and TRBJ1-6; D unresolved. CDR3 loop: CASSLGSRPAKDNSPLHF. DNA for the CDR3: TGTGCCAGCAGCTTAGGTTCCAGGCCCGCTAAAGATAATTCACCCCTCCACTTT. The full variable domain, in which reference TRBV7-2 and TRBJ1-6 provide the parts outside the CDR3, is GAGVSQSPSNKVTEKGKDVELRCDPISGHTALYWYRQSLGQGLEFLIYFQGNSAPDKSGLPSDRFSAERTGGSVSTLTIQRTQQEDSAVYLCASSLGSRPAKDNSPLHFGNGTRLTVT.